This T cell receptor (beta chain) was identified in a study of shared clonotypes between healthy human individuals. Overall study results and limits: Around 4.7% of naive CD4 clonotypes were shared across a few donors. The generation probabilities recorded for non-shared clonotypes fell below those of clonotypes shared by all four donors.

Positively selected for CCR7, the CD45RO-negative cells used as naive CD8 cells excluded terminally differentiated effector memory CD45RA+ cells. On this clone itself: Its antigen is currently unknown.

TCRdb keeps only in-frame clones here, not all; method: immunoSEQ multiplex PCR. The repertoire holds some 740,000 clones, with about 91% as singletons. Trimming shortened V by 0 bases and J by 4 bases, and 12 bases separated the two germline ends. This CDR3 is 15 amino acids long. CDR1 is MGHRA and CDR2 is YSYEKL in the germline V gene. Material: naive CD8+ T cells sorted from blood. V gene TRBV4-1 combines with J gene TRBJ1-1; D unclear. This receptor was taken from a man aged 25 to 45 in good health. In nucleotides, the CDR3 is TGCGCCAGCAGCCAAGATAAGTGGGAGGGCACTGAAGCTTTCTTT. Its protein is CASSQDKWEGTEAFF.